This T cell receptor (beta chain) emerged from a study of blood T cell repertoires in COVID-19. Study-level background: COVID-19 samples, acute and convalescent, were from the United States, Italy and Spain. Sample material is recorded as cDNA or gDNA derived from T cells, B-cell-depleted T cells, or PBMCs.

Original analysis: The assay estimated nucleated cells by amplifying reference gene primers. Sequenced by immunoSEQ multiplex PCR; TCRdb stores in-frame clones only, minus some. V, J and clone size are those of that table, while D and trimming were read from the DNA. Of about 210,000 clones listed, almost 85% are singletons. V lost 4 bases to trimming and J lost 5 bases; unmatched junction nucleotides: 9. Germline values: CDR1 KGHDR, CDR2 SFDVKD. The CDR3 covers 15 residues. The chain has TRBV24-1 and TRBJ2-5; 7 nucleotides line up with TRBD1. Material: peripheral blood. The receptor's source is a woman aged 45-60 years with active or convalescent COVID-19. As DNA, the CDR3 is TGTGCCACCAGTGACTCGACAGGGTGGGGGGAGACCCAGTACTTC. Translated, it gives CATSDSTGWGETQYF.